This TCR beta chain is drawn from a study of blood T cell repertoires in COVID-19. TCRdb's copy holds only in-frame clones and misses some; the assay was immunoSEQ multiplex PCR. This table has around 56,000 clones, more than 60% appearing once. The sequenced sample consisted of peripheral blood. The receptor comes from a woman aged 50 to 60 with active or convalescent COVID-19.

The CDR3 here is CASSPPGLAGETQYF. The CDR3 DNA follows: TGTGCCAGCAGCCCTCCGGGACTAGCGGGAGAGACCCAGTACTTC. The chain couples TRBV13 to TRBJ2-5; TRBD2 aligns across 12 bases. CDR1 and CDR2 from the germline V gene are PRHDT and FYEKMQ (reference sequence). J lost 4 bases, V lost 5 bases, and 5 bases had no gene match. The CDR3 runs to 15 residues.